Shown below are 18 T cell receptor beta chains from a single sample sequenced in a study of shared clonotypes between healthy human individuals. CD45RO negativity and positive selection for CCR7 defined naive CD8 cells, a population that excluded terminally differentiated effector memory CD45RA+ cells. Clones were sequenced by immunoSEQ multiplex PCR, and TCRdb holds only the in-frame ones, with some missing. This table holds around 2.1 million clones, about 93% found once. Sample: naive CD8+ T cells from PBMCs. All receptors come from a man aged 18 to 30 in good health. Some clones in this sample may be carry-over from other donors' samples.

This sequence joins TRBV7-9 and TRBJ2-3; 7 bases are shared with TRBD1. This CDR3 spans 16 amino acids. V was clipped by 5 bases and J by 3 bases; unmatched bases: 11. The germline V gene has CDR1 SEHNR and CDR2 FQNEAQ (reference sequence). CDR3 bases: TGTGCCAGCAGCCAAAAGACAGGGTTGGGGACAGATACGCAGTATTTT. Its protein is CASSQKTGLGTDTQYF.

CDR3 nucleotide sequence: TGTGCCAGCAGTGGGGGCTGGAGCGCAGATACGCAGTATTTT. Amino acid sequence: CASSGGWSADTQYF. This sequence joins TRBV28 and TRBJ2-3; TRBD1 might be the D (6 bases). Trimming removed 5 bases at V and 4 bases at J, with 13 bases between. This CDR3 is built from 14 residues. Germline V CDR1 and CDR2: MDHEN, SYDVKM.

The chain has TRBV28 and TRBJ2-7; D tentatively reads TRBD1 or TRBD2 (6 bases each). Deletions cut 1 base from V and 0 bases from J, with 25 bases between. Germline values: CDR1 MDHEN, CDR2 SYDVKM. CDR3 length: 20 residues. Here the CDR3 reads CASSLLRNSGAYSSSYEQYF. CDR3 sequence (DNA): TGTGCCAGCAGTTTATTGAGAAATTCGGGGGCCTACTCCTCCTCCTACGAGCAGTACTTC.

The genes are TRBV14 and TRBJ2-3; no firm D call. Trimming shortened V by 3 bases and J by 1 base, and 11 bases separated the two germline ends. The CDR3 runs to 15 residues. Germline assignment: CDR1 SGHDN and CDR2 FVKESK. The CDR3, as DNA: TGTGCCAGCAGCCAGGTAACTCGACGCACAGATACGCAGTATTTT. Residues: CASSQVTRRTDTQYF.

CDR3 loop: CAIMRETYNEQFF. As DNA, the CDR3 is TGTGCCATCATGCGGGAGACCTACAATGAGCAGTTCTTC. This chain links TRBV10-3 with TRBJ2-1; the match to TRBD2 covers 7 bases. Germline V gene sequence: CDR1 ENHRY, CDR2 SYGVKD. Germline trimming cut 7 bases from V and 2 bases from J; bases unmatched to any gene: 2. There are 13 residues in the CDR3.

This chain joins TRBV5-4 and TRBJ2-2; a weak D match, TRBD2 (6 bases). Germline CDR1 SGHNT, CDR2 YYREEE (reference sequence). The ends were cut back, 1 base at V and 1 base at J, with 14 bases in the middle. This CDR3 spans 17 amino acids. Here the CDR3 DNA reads TGTGCCAGCAGCTTGTTCCTGGGGGGAGTGAACACCGGGGAGCTGTTTTTT. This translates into CASSLFLGGVNTGELFF.

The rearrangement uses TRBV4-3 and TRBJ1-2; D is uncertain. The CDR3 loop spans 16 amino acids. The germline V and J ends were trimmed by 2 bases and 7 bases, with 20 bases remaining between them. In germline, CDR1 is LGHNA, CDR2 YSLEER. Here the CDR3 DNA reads TGCGCCAGCAGCCAACGATCAGTGGCAGACGTACGTGGCTACACCTTC. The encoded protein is CASSQRSVADVRGYTF.

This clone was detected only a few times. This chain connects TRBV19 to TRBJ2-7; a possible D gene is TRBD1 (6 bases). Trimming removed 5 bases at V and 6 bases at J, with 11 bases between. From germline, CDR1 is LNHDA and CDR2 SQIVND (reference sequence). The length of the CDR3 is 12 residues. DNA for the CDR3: TGTGCCAGTAGTCTAACAGGGCGCGAGCAGTACTTC. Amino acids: CASSLTGREQYF.

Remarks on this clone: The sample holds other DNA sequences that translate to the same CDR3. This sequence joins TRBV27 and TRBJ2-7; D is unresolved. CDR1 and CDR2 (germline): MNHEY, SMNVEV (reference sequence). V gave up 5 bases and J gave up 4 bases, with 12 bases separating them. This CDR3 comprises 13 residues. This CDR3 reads CASSPRLGYEQYF. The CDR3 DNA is TGTGCCAGCAGTCCCAGATTAGGGTACGAGCAGTACTTC.

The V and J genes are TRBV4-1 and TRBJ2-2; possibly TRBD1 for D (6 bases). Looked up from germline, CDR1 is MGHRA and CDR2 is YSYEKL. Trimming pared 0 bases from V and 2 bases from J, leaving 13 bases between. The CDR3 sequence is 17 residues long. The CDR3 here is CASSQDARGINTGELFF. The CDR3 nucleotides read TGCGCCAGCAGCCAAGATGCGAGGGGGATTAACACCGGGGAGCTGTTTTTT.

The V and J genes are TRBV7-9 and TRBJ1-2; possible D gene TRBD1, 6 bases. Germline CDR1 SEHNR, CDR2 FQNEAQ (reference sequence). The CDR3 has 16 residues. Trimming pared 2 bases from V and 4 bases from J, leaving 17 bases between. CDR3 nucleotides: TGTGCCAGCAGCTTATCTGGAATAAGGGGGGGCTATGGCTACACCTTC. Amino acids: CASSLSGIRGGYGYTF.

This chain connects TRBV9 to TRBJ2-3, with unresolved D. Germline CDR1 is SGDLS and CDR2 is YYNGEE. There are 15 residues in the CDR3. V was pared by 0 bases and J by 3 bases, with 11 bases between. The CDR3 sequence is CASSVGVGRTDTQYF. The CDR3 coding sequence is TGTGCCAGCAGCGTAGGGGTAGGACGAACAGATACGCAGTATTTT.

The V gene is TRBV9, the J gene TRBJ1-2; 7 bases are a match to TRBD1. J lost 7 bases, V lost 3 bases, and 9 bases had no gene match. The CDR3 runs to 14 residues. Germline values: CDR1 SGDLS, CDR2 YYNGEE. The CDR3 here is CASSAGSRGSGYTF. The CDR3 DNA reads TGTGCCAGCAGCGCCGGCTCCAGGGGGAGTGGCTACACCTTC.

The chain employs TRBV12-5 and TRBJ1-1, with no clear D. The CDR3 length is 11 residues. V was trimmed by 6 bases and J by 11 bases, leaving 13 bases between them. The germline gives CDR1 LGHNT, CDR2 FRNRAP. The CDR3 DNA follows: TGTGCTAGTGGACCGGGGAACCAGGCTTTCTTT. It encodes CASGPGNQAFF. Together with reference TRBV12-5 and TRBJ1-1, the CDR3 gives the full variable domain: DARVTQTPRHKVTEMGQEVTMRCQPILGHNTVFWYRQTMMQGLELLAYFRNRAPLDDSGMPKDRFSAEMPDATLATLKIQPSEPRDSAVYFCASGPGNQAFFGQGTRLTVV.

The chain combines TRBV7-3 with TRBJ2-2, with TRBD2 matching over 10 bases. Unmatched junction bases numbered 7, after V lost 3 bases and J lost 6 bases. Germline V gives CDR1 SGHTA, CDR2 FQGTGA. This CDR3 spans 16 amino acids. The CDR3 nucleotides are TGTGCCAGCAGCTTGAGAGCGGGAGGGGATCCCGGGGAGCTGTTTTTT. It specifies CASSLRAGGDPGELFF.

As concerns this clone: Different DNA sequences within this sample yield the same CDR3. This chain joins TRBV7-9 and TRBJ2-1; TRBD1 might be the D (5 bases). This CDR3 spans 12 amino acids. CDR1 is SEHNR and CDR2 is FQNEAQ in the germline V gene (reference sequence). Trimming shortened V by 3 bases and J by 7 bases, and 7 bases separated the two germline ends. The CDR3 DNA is TGTGCCAGCAGCTTCAGGGTTAATGAGCAGTTCTTC. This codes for CASSFRVNEQFF.

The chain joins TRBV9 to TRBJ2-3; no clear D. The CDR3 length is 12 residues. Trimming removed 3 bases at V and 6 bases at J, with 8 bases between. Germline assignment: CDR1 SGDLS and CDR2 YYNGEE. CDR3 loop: CASSAGADTQYF. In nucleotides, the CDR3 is TGTGCCAGCAGCGCGGGTGCCGATACGCAGTATTTT.

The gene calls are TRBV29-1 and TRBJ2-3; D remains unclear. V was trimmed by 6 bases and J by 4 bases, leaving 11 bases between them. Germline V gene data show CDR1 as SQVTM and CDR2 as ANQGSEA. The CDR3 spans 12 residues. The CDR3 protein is CSVVEDSDTQYF. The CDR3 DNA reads TGCAGCGTCGTGGAAGATTCAGATACGCAGTATTTT.